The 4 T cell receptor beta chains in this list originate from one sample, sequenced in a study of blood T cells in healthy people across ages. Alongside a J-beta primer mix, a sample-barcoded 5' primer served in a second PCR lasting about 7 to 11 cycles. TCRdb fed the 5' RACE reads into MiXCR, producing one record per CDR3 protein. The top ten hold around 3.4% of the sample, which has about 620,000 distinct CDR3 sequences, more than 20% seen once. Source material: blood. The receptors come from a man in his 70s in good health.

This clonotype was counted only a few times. In DNA form, the CDR3 reads TGTGCCATCAGTGATTCCGGAACTAGCACAGATACGCAGTATTTT. Encoded protein: CAISDSGTSTDTQYF. The rearrangement uses TRBV10-3 and TRBJ2-3; D is unclear. V lost 3 bases and J lost 0, with 10 bases in between. CDR1 is ENHRY, CDR2 SYGVKD, per germline. The CDR3 loop spans 15 amino acids.

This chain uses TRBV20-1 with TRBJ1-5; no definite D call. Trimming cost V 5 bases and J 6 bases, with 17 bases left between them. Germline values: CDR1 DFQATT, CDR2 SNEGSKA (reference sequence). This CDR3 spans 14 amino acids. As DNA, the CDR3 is TGCAGTGCTCAACATGCGGGGTCCGTTCAGCCCCAGCATTTT. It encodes CSAQHAGSVQPQHF.

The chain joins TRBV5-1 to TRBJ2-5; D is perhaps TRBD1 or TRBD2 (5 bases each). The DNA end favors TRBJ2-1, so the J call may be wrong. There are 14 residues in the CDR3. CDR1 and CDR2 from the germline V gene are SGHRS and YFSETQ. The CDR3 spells CASSLVRGINEQFF. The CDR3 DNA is TGCGCCAGCAGCTTGGTGAGGGGCATCAATGAGCAGTTCTTC.

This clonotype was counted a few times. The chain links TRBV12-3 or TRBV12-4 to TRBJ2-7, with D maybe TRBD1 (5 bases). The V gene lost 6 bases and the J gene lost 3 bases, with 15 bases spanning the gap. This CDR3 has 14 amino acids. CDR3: CASSLQGSFYEQYF. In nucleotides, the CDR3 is TGTGCCAGCAGCTTGCAGGGCTCATTCTACGAGCAGTACTTC.